Ten or more counts support the clone carrying this T cell receptor (beta chain). What it binds is unknown. The sample originates from a study of breast tumors, draining lymph nodes, adjacent tissues. Study-level findings and limits: The data were judged consistent with most tumor T cells coming from lymph node and expanding in tumor. Tumor repertoires ranked between lymph nodes and nontumor tissue in diversity, with V and J gene preferences.

Breast cancer patients provided tissue from their axillary draining lymph nodes. TCRdb reprocessed the multiplex PCR reads via MiXCR and lists one record per CDR3 protein. The table records 200,000 or so distinct CDR3 sequences, roughly 31% of them present only once. The clonotype was recovered from a female donor with breast cancer. Some clones in this sample may be carry-over from other donors' samples. Sequencing was performed on axillary lymph node tissue.

CDR3 region: CASSQEQTTFLGNEQFF. The DNA of the CDR3 is TGCGCCAGCAGCCAAGAGCAAACGACGTTTCTAGGCAATGAGCAGTTCTTC. The V gene is TRBV4-1, the J gene TRBJ2-1; D is undetermined. V lost 0 bases to trimming and J lost 6 bases, with 18 bases between them. Germline loops: CDR1 MGHRA, CDR2 YSYEKL. The CDR3 loop spans 17 amino acids.